A single sample is the source of the 12 T cell receptor beta chains below, sequenced in a study of control samples from healthy donors and cancer patients. Data came from immunoSEQ multiplex PCR; TCRdb stores just in-frame clones and leaves some out. The sample shows tens of thousands of clones, approximately 91% of them seen only once. Sequencing input: blood. These receptors were collected from a woman aged 55-75 years in good health.

The CDR3, as DNA: TGTGCCAGCAGTTACTCTGCGGGCTCTGGAAACACCATATATTTT. Its protein is CASSYSAGSGNTIYF. The chain employs TRBV6-2 or TRBV6-3 and TRBJ1-3, with D unresolved. Germline V CDR1 and CDR2: MNHEY, SVGEGT. CDR3 size: 15 residues. V lost 0 bases, J lost 0 bases, and 6 bases lay in between.

CDR3 DNA sequence: TGTGCCAGCAGCTTAGATCGGGGGACGTACTACGAGCAGTACTTC. This sequence encodes CASSLDRGTYYEQYF. The rearrangement links TRBV7-2 to TRBJ2-7; a possible D gene is TRBD2 (6 bases). CDR1 and CDR2 (germline): SGHTA, FQGNSA. Between the trimmed V and J ends, which lost 1 base and 3 bases, there was a span of 13 bases. This CDR3 is 15 amino acids long.

J is TRBJ2-5 and V is TRBV18; D possibly corresponds to TRBD1 (6 bases). The CDR3 is 15 residues long. Germline CDR1 KGHSH, CDR2 LQKENI. V shed 3 bases and J shed 0 bases, with 11 bases lying between them. The CDR3 DNA sequence: TGTGCCAGCTCACCTAGGGACACTTACCAAGAGACCCAGTACTTC. Its protein product is CASSPRDTYQETQYF. The whole variable domain, filled in from reference TRBV18 and TRBJ2-5, reads NAGVMQNPRHLVRRRGQEARLRCSPMKGHSHVYWYRQLPEEGLKFMVYLQKENIIDESGMPKERFSAEFPKEGPSILRIQQVVRGDSAAYFCASSPRDTYQETQYFGPGTRLLVL.

V gene TRBV15 combines with J gene TRBJ2-1; no firm D call. CDR3 size: 11 residues. Trimming stripped 1 base from V and 9 bases from J, with 4 bases between. Germline CDR1 reads LNHNV; CDR2 reads YYDKDF (reference sequence). The CDR3 loop is CATSRGFEQFF. CDR3 coding DNA: TGTGCCACCAGCAGAGGATTTGAGCAGTTCTTC.

The table lists this clone with a count of one. This chain uses TRBV5-1 with TRBJ1-1, with unresolved D. V dropped 0 bases and J dropped 4 bases, with 13 bases sitting between them. In germline, CDR1 is SGHRS, CDR2 YFSETQ. The CDR3 totals 15 residues. The CDR3 region is CASSLGFVGSTEAFF. CDR3 bases: TGCGCCAGCAGCTTGGGTTTTGTAGGCAGCACTGAAGCTTTCTTT.

The V call is TRBV2, the J call TRBJ2-1; D not resolved. Germline-derived CDR1 and CDR2 are SNHLY and FYNNEI. V lost 3 bases and J 4 bases, leaving 7 bases between the germline ends. There are 13 residues in the CDR3. The CDR3 DNA follows: TGTGCCAGCAGTGACAGTCCTTACAATGAGCAGTTCTTC. This codes for CASSDSPYNEQFF.

This clone occurred once. The chain is built from TRBV5-1 and TRBJ2-7; 7 positions match TRBD2. The CDR3 has 15 residues. From germline, CDR1 is SGHRS and CDR2 YFSETQ. The V segment lost 7 bases and the J segment 0 bases; nucleotides outside the gene matches: 10. CDR3 in DNA: TGCGCCAGCGCATTCACTAGCGCCCGCTCCTACGAGCAGTACTTC. Translating gives CASAFTSARSYEQYF.

The chain employs TRBV5-1 and TRBJ2-5; TRBD1 might be the D (6 bases). Trimming took 0 bases from V and 4 from J, leaving 10 bases between them. CDR3 length equals 14 residues. CDR1 and CDR2 (germline): SGHRS, YFSETQ. The CDR3 spells CASSLDRVGETQYF. The CDR3 region has the DNA TGCGCCAGCAGCTTGGACAGGGTCGGAGAGACCCAGTACTTC.

This clone was recorded once. The rearrangement joins TRBV29-1 to TRBJ2-1; possible D gene TRBD2, 6 bases. The V gene's germline CDR1 is SQVTM and CDR2 ANQGSEA. The CDR3 sequence is 15 residues long. Deletions cut 0 bases from V and 6 bases from J, with 15 bases between. In nucleotides, the CDR3 is TGCAGCGTTGAAGACGCGGGGTTCGGGGGCAATGAGCAGTTCTTC. Residues: CSVEDAGFGGNEQFF.

V and J are TRBV28 and TRBJ2-1; D remains unclear. Per germline, CDR1 MDHEN and CDR2 SYDVKM. The CDR3 length is 15 residues. Trimming pared 3 bases from V and 0 bases from J, leaving 9 bases between. This CDR3 is CASSFGRRSYNEQFF. The CDR3, as DNA: TGTGCCAGCAGTTTCGGCAGACGCTCCTACAATGAGCAGTTCTTC. The full variable domain, with the rest looked up from reference TRBV28 and TRBJ2-1, is DVKVTQSSRYLVKRTGEKVFLECVQDMDHENMFWYRQDPGLGLRLIYFSYDVKMKEKGDIPEGYSVSREKKERFSLILESASTNQTSMYLCASSFGRRSYNEQFFGPGTRLTVL.

The rearrangement links TRBV19 to TRBJ2-7, with D possibly TRBD2 on 6 matching bases. The CDR3 length is 13 residues. The germline V and J ends were trimmed by 6 bases and 3 bases, with 12 bases remaining between them. Germline V gene data show CDR1 as LNHDA and CDR2 as SQIVND (reference sequence). CDR3 in DNA: TGTGCCAGTAGGAGCCGGGAGAGCTACGAGCAGTACTTC. Amino acid sequence: CASRSRESYEQYF.

The chain carries TRBV18 and TRBJ2-7, with TRBD2 identical over 9 bases. V lost 1 base and J lost 5; bases outside the gene matches: 3. This CDR3 is 14 amino acids long. Germline values: CDR1 KGHSH, CDR2 LQKENI. Written as DNA, the CDR3 is TGTGCCAGCTCACCACTGGGCGGGAGGGACGAGCAGTACTTC. The encoded protein is CASSPLGGRDEQYF.